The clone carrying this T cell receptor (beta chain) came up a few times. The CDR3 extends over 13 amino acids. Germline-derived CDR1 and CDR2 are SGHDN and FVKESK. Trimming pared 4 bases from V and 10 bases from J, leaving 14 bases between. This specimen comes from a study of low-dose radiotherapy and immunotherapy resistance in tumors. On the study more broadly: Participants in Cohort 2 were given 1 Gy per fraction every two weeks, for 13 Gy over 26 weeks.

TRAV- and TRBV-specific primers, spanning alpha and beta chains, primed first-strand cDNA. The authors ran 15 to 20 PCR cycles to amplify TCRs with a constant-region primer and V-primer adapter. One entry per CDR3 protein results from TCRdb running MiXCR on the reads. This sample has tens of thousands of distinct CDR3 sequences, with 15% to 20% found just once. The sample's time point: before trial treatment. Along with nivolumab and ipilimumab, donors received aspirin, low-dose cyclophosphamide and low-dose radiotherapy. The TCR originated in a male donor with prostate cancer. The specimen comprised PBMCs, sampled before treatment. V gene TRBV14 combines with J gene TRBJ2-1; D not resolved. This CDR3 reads CASSLEPRLEQFF. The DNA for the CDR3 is TGTGCCAGCAGCCTGGAGCCTAGGTTGGAGCAGTTCTTC.